This record concerns one T cell receptor beta chain sequence. Its antigen is not known. Some clones are missing from TCRdb's copy, which holds only in-frame ones; the method was immunoSEQ multiplex PCR. The sample holds 55,000 to 65,000 clones, approximately 82% seen once. These data originate in a study of OX40 agonist ivuxolimab in advanced cancers. Turning to the study itself: At doses from 0.01 to 10 mg/kg, patients were given intravenous ivuxolimab every 2 weeks. Hepatocellular carcinoma, melanoma, renal cell or head and neck cancer was diagnosed in the dose-escalation patients. Broader study findings: Among patients with partial responses at 0.1-3.0 mg/kg, clonal expansion was among the lowest. CD8+ T cells showed, on average, more clonal expansion than CD4+ cells.

V was shortened by 0 bases and J by 6 bases, with 15 bases between the two germline ends. Germline loops: CDR1 SGHDT, CDR2 YYEEEE. This CDR3 is 16 amino acids long. Sample: CD4+ or CD8+ T cells sorted from blood, taken in a trial of the OX40 agonist ivuxolimab. The sequence came from an adult with an advanced solid tumor such as melanoma, head and neck, liver or kidney cancer. This rearrangement joins TRBV5-6 to TRBJ2-2, with D tentatively TRBD1 or TRBD2 (5 bases each). CDR3 sequence reads: CASSLGGTTRSGELFF. CDR3 sequence (DNA): TGTGCCAGCAGCTTGGGAGGGACCACCCGGTCCGGGGAGCTGTTTTTT. The entire variable domain, with the rest obtained from reference TRBV5-6 and TRBJ2-2, is as follows: DAGVTQSPTHLIKTRGQQVTLRCSPKSGHDTVSWYQQALGQGPQFIFQYYEEEERQRGNFPDRFSGHQFPNYSSELNVNALLLGDSALYLCASSLGGTTRSGELFFGEGSRLTVL.